This T cell receptor beta chain derives from a study of blood T cell repertoires in COVID-19 (dated by TCRdb to the early 2020s). Study-wide context: Collaborator samples came from the United States, Italy and Spain and covered acute and convalescent phases of COVID-19. The prospective study material was composed of cDNA or gDNA derived from T cells, B-cell-depleted T cells, or PBMCs. Deeply sampled blood TCRbeta repertoires from subjects exposed to, actively infected with, or recovered from COVID-19 were included in the dataset. A freely available public database, intended as a resource for researchers studying the immune response to SARS-CoV-2, is where the repertoires were released. The samples were drawn from two sources: the first 160 participants of the ongoing ImmuneRACE study, and 1,000 to 1,500 subjects contributed by 6 global collaborators. The sample metadata nearly always contained a de-identified subject ID, COVID-19 status, age in years and sex. HLA class I and class II types, where available, came from metadata supplied by the sample provider rather than from assay-based typing.

Each collaborating institution followed its own protocols to collect whole blood in K2EDTA tubes. For TCRbeta analysis, collaborators shipped samples in one of three forms: frozen whole blood, isolated PBMCs, or DNA extracted from either of those sample types. Overall study outcomes, separate from this receptor: Clinical and demographic metadata were provided uncurated, with the amount varying by source and participant.

The germline V gene sets CDR1 to MDHEN and CDR2 to SYDVKM. Deletion took 2 bases off V and 7 bases off J, with a span of 6 bases between the germline ends. From the cysteine up to the phenylalanine, the CDR3 has a length of 12 residues. The entry retains the CDR3 DNA only, 36 bases that are in frame from base 1. The immunoSEQ Assay, a bias-controlled multiplex PCR, was used to amplify TCRbeta CDR3 regions from genomic DNA. From the authors' description of their analysis: The number of nucleated cells in each sample was estimated by amplification of reference gene primers within the assay. Sequence reads were collapsed and filtered to measure the absolute abundance of every unique TCRbeta CDR3 rearrangement. For each sample, productive Simpson clonality was calculated as the square root of Simpson's diversity index over productive rearrangements. TCRdb provides this immuneACCESS table in a form limited to in-frame rearrangements. Some clones are lacking; in checked studies, under half of them reflect an unresolved V gene, and why the rest are absent is not known. V and J calls and clone size are as listed in that table; D and trimming were resolved from the DNA. Within this sample are 300,000 or so clones, with roughly 82% of them counted one time only. Around 1.5% of the sample lies in the top ten.

A single count supports this clone. Its binding antigen is unknown. There are no base qualities to consult, and no much larger clone falls within one base. The same CDR3 arises from other DNA sequences in this sample as well. In this chain, TRBV28 is recombined with TRBJ1-5; the D segment could be TRBD1, given 5 matching bases. This clonotype was sampled from a woman in her 50s with acute or convalescent COVID-19. Specimen: peripheral blood. Read as DNA, the sequence is TGTGCCAGCAGTTTAGGGGGGCAGCCCCAGCATTTT. It is translated as CASSLGGQPQHF.